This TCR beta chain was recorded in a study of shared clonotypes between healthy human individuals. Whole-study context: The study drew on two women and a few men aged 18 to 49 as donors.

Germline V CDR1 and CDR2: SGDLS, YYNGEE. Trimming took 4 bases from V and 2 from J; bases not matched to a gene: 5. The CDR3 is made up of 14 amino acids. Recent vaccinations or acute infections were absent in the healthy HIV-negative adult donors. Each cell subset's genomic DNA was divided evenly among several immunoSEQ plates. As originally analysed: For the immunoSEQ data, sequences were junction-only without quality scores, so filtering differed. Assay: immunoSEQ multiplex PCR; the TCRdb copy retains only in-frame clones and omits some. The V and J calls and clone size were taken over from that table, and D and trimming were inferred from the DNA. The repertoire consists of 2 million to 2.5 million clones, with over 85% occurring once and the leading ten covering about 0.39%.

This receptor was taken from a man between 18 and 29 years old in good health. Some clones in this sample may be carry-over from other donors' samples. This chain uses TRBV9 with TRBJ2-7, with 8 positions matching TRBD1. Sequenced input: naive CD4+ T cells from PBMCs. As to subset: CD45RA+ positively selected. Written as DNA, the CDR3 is TGTGCCAGCAGCCCCCGGGACAGGACCTACGAGCAGTACTTC. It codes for CASSPRDRTYEQYF.